The clone carrying this T cell receptor beta chain was detected a few times. Its cognate antigen is unknown. These data come from a study of T-cell memory formation after mild COVID-19. Overall study: In these data, TCR clusters were largely donor specific. Study-level results: CD4+ clones that contracted lay mainly in CM and EM; CD8+ ones lay in EMRA. Clones that shrank (day 15 to 85) were balanced CD4/CD8, whereas later expanders leaned CD4+.

TCRdb called the 5' RACE reads again in MiXCR, with one record for every CDR3 protein. Of roughly 150,000 distinct CDR3 sequences listed, over 10% are singletons. Sequencing was carried out using PBMCs or a T cell subset sorted from them (not recorded which). The sequence was obtained from a man aged 18 to 29 who had mild COVID-19 (a few samples of this study predate the infection). Cell type and time point are not known.

The CDR3 here is CASSLVGPSGGFHNEQFF. The CDR3 DNA reads as TGTGCCAGCAGTTTAGTCGGCCCTAGCGGGGGGTTCCACAATGAGCAGTTCTTC. This sequence joins TRBV12-3 or TRBV12-4 and TRBJ2-1; TRBD2 matches at 11 bases. J lost 5 bases, V lost 1 base, and 10 bases had no gene match. The CDR3 extends over 18 amino acids.